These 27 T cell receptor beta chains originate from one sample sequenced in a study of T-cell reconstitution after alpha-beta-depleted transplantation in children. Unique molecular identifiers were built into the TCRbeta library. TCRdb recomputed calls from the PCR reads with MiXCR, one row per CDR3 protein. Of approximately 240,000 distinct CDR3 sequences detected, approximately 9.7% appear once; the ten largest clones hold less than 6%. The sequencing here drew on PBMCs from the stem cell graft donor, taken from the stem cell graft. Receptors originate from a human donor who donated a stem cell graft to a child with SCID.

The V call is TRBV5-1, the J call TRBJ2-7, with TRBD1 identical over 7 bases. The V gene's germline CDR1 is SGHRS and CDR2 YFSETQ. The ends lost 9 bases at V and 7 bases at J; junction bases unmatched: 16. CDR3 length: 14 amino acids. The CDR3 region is CAKIPRDPRGEQYF. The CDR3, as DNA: TGCGCCAAAATCCCCCGGGACCCCAGGGGGGAGCAGTACTTC.

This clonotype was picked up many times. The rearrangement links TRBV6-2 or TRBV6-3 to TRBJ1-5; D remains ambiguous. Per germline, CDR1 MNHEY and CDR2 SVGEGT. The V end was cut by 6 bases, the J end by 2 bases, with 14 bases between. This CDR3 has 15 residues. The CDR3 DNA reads TGTGCCAGCAGCTCCCCGGTGGGCCGCAATCAGCCCCAGCATTTT. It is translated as CASSSPVGRNQPQHF.

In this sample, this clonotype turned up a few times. The CDR3 loop reads CSVGTSDLEAFF. In nucleotides, the CDR3 is TGCAGCGTTGGGACTTCGGACCTTGAAGCTTTCTTT. The rearrangement uses TRBV29-1 and TRBJ1-1; D remains unclear. V lost 4 bases and J lost 7, with 13 bases in between. Germline V gene lookup returns CDR1 SQVTM and CDR2 ANQGSEA. This CDR3 is built from 12 residues.

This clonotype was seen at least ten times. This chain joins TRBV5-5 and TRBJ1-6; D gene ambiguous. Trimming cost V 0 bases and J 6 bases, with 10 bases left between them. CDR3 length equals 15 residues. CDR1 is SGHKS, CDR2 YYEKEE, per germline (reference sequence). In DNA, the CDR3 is TGTGCCAGCAGCTTGGTCCCGGGAATTAATTCACCCCTCCACTTT. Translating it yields CASSLVPGINSPLHF.

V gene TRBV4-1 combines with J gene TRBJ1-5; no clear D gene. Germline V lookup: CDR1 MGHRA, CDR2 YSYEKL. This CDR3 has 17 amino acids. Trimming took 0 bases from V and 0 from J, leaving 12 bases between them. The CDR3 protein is CASSQDRVRTSNQPQHF. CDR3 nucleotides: TGCGCCAGCAGCCAAGATCGTGTCCGTACTAGCAATCAGCCCCAGCATTTT.

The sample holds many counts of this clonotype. As DNA, the CDR3 is TGTGCCAGCAGCCAGGCTTACAAGTATGAAAAACTGTTTTTT. This encodes CASSQAYKYEKLFF. J is TRBJ1-4 and V is TRBV6-5; no clear D gene. V was trimmed by 6 bases and J by 6 bases, leaving 14 bases between them. The CDR3 is 14 residues long. Germline V CDR1 and CDR2: MNHEY, SVGAGI.

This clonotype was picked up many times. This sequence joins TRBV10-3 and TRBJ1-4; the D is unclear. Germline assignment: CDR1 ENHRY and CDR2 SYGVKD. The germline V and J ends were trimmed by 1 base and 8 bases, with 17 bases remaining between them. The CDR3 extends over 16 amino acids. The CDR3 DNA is TGTGCCATCAGTGAGTGGGGAAGTGAGCCGAGGGAAAAACTGTTTTTT. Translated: CAISEWGSEPREKLFF.

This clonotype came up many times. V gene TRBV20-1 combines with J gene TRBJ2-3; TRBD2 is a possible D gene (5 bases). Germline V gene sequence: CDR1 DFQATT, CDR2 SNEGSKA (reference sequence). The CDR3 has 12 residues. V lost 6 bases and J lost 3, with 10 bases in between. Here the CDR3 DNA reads TGCAGTGCCCCGGGGTTTACAGATACGCAGTATTTT. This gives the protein CSAPGFTDTQYF.

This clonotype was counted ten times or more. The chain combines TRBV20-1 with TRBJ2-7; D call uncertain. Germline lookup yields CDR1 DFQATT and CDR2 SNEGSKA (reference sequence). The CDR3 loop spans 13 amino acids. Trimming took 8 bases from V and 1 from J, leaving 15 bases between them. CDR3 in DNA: TGCAGTTCAATACCTTCCCGTTCCTACGAGCAGTACTTC. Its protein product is CSSIPSRSYEQYF.

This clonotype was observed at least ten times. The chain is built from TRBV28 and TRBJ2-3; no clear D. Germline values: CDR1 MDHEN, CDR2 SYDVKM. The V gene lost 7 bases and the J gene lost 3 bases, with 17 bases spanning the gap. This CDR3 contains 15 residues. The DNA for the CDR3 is TGTGCCAGCACTCCGGTGAGTGGGTGGACAGATACGCAGTATTTT. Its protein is CASTPVSGWTDTQYF.

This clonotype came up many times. The CDR3 reads CASSLTSGGLYNEQFF. The CDR3 DNA is TGTGCCAGCAGCTTAACGAGCGGGGGGCTATACAATGAGCAGTTCTTC. V gene TRBV7-3 combines with J gene TRBJ2-1; TRBD2 agrees at 9 bases. Germline CDR1 and CDR2: SGHTA and FQGTGA. The CDR3 spans 16 residues. The trim removed 0 bases at V and 4 bases at J, leaving 4 bases unmatched. The full variable domain, with the rest looked up from reference TRBV7-3 and TRBJ2-1, is GAGVSQTPSNKVTEKGKYVELRCDPISGHTALYWYRQSLGQGPEFLIYFQGTGAADDSGLPNDRFFAVRPEGSVSTLKIQRTERGDSAVYLCASSLTSGGLYNEQFFGPGTRLTVL.

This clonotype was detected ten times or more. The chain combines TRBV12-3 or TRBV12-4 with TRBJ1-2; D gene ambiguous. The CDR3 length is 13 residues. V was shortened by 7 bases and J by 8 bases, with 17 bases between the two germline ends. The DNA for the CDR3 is TGTGCCAGCACCACCCTTGCGGGCGTCGGCTACACCTTC. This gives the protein CASTTLAGVGYTF.

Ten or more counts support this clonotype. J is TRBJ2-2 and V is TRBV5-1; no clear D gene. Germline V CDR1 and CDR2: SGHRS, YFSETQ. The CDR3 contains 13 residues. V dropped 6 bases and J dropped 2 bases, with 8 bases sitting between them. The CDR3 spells CASMTGNTGELFF. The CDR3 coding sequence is TGCGCCAGCATGACTGGTAACACCGGGGAGCTGTTTTTT.

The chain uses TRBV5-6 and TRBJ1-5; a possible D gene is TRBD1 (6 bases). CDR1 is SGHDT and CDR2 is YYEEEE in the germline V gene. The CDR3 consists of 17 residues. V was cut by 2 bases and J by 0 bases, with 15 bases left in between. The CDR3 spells CASSFGQRPYSNQPQHF. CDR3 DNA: TGTGCCAGCAGCTTTGGACAGCGCCCTTATAGCAATCAGCCCCAGCATTTT. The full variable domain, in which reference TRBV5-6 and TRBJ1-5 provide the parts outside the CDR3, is DAGVTQSPTHLIKTRGQQVTLRCSPKSGHDTVSWYQQALGQGPQFIFQYYEEEERQRGNFPDRFSGHQFPNYSSELNVNALLLGDSALYLCASSFGQRPYSNQPQHFGDGTRLSIL.

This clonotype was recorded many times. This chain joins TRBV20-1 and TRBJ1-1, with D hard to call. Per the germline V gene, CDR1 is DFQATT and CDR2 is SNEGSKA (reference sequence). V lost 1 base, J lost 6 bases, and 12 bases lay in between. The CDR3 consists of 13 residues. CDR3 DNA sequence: TGCAGTGCTAGAGCGCCGAGTGGGGCTGAAGCTTTCTTT. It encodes CSARAPSGAEAFF.

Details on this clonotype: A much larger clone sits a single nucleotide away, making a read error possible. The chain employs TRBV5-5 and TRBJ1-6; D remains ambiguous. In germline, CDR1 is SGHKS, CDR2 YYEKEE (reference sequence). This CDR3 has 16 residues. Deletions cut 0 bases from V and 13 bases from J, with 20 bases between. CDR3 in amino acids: CASSLAGERIYLPLHF. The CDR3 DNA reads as TGTGCCAGCAGCTTGGCCGGGGAGAGGATATATCTTCCCCTCCACTTT.

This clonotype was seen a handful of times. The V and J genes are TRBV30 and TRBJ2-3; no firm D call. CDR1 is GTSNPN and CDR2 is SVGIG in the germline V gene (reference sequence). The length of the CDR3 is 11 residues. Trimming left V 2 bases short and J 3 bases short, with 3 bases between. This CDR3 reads CAWSLTDTQYF. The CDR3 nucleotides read TGTGCCTGGAGTTTGACAGATACGCAGTATTTT.

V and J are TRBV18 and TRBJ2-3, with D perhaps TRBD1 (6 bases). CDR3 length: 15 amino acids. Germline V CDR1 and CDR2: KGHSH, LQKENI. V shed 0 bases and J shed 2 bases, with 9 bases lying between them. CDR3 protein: CASSPPGHPTDTQYF. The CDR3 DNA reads TGTGCCAGCTCACCACCGGGACACCCCACAGATACGCAGTATTTT.

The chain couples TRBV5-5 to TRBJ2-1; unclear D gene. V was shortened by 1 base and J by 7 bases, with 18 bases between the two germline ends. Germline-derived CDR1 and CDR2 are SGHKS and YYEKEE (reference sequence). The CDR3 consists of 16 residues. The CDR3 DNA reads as TGTGCCAGCAGCTTGCCGGGCCTTAGGACGGGTAATGAGCAGTTCTTC. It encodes CASSLPGLRTGNEQFF.

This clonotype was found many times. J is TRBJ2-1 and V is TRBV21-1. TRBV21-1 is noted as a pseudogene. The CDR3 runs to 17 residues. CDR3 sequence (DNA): TGTGCCAGCAGCAAAGGGGGTCAGCTTGGGCTCAACAATGAGCAGTTCTTC. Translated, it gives CASSKGGQLGLNNEQFF.

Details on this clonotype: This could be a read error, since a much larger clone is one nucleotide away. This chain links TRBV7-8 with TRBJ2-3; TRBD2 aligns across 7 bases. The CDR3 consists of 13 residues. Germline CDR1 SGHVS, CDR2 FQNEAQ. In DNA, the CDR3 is TGTGCCAGCAACTTAGTGGGGGGGGTGAGTCAGTATTTT. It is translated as CASNLVGGVSQYF. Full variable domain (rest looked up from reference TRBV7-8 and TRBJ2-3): GAGVSQSPRYKVAKRGQDVALRCDPISGHVSLFWYQQALGQGPEFLTYFQNEAQLDKSGLPSDRFFAERPEGSVSTLKIQRTQQEDSAVYLCASNLVGGVSQYFGPGTRLTVL.

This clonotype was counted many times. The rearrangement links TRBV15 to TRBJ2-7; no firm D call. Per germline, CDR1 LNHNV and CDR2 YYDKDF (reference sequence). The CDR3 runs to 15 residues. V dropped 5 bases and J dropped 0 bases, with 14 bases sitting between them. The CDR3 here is CATSLRTDSSYEQYF. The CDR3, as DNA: TGTGCCACCAGCCTTAGGACGGATAGCTCCTACGAGCAGTACTTC.

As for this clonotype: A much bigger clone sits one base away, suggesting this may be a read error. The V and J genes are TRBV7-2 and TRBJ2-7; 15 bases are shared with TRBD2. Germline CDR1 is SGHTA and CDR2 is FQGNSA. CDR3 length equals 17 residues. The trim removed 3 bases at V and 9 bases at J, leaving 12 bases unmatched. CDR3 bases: TGTGCCAGCAGCTTTATGGGACTAGCGGGGGGTCGATCGGGGCAGTACTTC. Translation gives CASSFMGLAGGRSGQYF.

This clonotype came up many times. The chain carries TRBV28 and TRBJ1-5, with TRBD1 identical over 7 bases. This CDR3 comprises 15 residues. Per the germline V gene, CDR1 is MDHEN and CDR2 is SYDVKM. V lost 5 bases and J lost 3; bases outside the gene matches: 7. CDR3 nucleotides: TGTGCCAGCAGTCTCAGACAGGGCTACAATCAGCCCCAGCATTTT. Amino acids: CASSLRQGYNQPQHF.

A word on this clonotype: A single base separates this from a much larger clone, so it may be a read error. The chain's CDR3 is CSAGQRNQPQHF. The CDR3 nucleotides read TGCAGCGCTGGACAGCGCAATCAGCCCCAGCATTTT. The rearrangement uses TRBV29-1 and TRBJ1-5, with D tentatively TRBD1 (6 bases). This CDR3 comprises 12 residues. The V gene lost 7 bases and the J gene lost 2 bases, with 9 bases spanning the gap. Germline V CDR1 and CDR2: SQVTM, ANQGSEA.

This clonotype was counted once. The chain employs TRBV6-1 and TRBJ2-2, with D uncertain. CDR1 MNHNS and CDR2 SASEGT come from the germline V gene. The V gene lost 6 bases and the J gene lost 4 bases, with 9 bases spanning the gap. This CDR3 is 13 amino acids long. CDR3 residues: CASRRIRTGELFF. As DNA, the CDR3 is TGTGCCAGCAGGAGGATTCGCACCGGGGAGCTGTTTTTT.

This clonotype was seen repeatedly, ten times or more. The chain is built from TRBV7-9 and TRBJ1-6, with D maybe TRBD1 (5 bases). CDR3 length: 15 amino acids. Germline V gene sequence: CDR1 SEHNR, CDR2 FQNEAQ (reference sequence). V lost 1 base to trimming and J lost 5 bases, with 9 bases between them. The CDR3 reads CASSLEGANNSPLHF. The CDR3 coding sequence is TGTGCCAGCAGCTTAGAAGGGGCTAATAATTCACCCCTCCACTTT.